These 22 T cell receptor beta chains were all obtained from the same sample, sequenced in a study of T cells in women clearing cervical HPV infection. Produced via immunoSEQ multiplex PCR; TCRdb's table is partial and in-frame only. Its table lists some 31,000 clones. Sequencing was carried out using blood buffy coat. The receptors originated from a woman between 18 and 69 years old with a cervical HPV16 infection that either progressed to CIN3+ or cleared (not recorded which).

Remarks on this clone: The read comes to an end 3 residues before the CDR3 does, leaving the germline J gene to fill in the end. Other DNA sequences within the sample encode an identical CDR3. This chain links TRBV2 with TRBJ2-3; 9 bases map to TRBD2. Germline loops: CDR1 SNHLY, CDR2 FYNNEI. The CDR3 is 14 residues long. With V trimmed by 11 bases and J by 3 bases, 9 bases remained unmatched. The DNA read from the CDR3 is TGTGCCTCCGAGGGCGGGGGGGCGACAGATACG. Amino acid sequence: CASEGGGATDT. The full CDR3 reads CASEGGGATDTQYF.

CDR3 bases read: TGTGCCAGCAGCTCCACAGGGGAGCGGGAGACC. The encoded protein is CASSSTGERET. The entire CDR3 sequence reads CASSSTGERETQYF. The V call is TRBV11-2, the J call TRBJ2-5; 7 positions match TRBD1. The read comes to an end 3 residues before the CDR3 does, leaving the germline J gene to fill in the end. Unmatched junction bases numbered 7, after V lost 4 bases and J lost 5 bases. The CDR3 length is 14 residues. The germline gives CDR1 SGHAT, CDR2 FQNNGV.

Worth noting for this clone: The read ends 3 residues shy of where the CDR3 ends; the end is completed using the germline J gene. V usage is TRBV12-5 and J usage is TRBJ1-6; D unresolved. The CDR3 consists of 17 residues. V was trimmed by 0 bases and J by 0 bases, leaving 9 bases between them. Germline V CDR1 and CDR2: LGHNT, FRNRAP. The CDR3 sequence: CASGLVLGGSYNSPLHF. Partial CDR3 DNA: TGTGCTAGTGGTTTGGTACTAGGTGGCTCCTATAATTCACCC.

Of note for this clone: The read stops 3 residues short of the end of the CDR3; the missing end is completed from the germline J gene. V is TRBV6-4 and J is TRBJ2-1, with 10 bases that match TRBD2. Trimming removed 3 bases from V and 4 bases from J; junction bases left unmatched: 3. CDR1 is MRHNA and CDR2 is SNTAGT in the germline V gene. The CDR3 totals 15 residues. The covered CDR3 bases are TGTGCCAGCAGTGAAGTACTAGCGGGGTACAATGAG. Translating gives CASSEVLAGYNE. The full CDR3 protein is CASSEVLAGYNEQFF.

With respect to this clone: The CDR3 end is not reached by the read, which stops 3 residues before it; the germline J gene fills it in. The gene calls are TRBV18 and TRBJ2-5, with 12 bases that match TRBD1. The CDR3 contains 15 residues. CDR1 is KGHSH and CDR2 is LQKENI in the germline V gene. J was trimmed by 7 bases and V by 5 bases; bases with no gene match: 8. Incomplete CDR3 DNA: TGTGCCAGCTCATTCCGGGACAGGGGGCCGGGGACC. It specifies CASSFRDRGPGT. The whole CDR3 sequence is CASSFRDRGPGTQYF.

Concerning this clone: Sequencing ends 3 residues short of the CDR3 end; the germline J gene provides the rest. This chain uses TRBV18 with TRBJ2-7; 7 nucleotides line up with TRBD1. This CDR3 spans 16 amino acids. The junction had 15 bases not matched to a gene; V was cut back by 6 bases and J by 4 bases. Germline loops: CDR1 KGHSH, CDR2 LQKENI. This CDR3 reads CASSSDGLSGGYEQYF. The CDR3 DNA, read in part, is TGTGCCAGCTCGTCGGACGGCCTATCAGGGGGTTACGAG.

In regard to this clone: The CDR3 extends 3 residues past the end of the read, so its final part is completed from the germline J gene. The chain couples TRBV5-1 to TRBJ2-3; a possible D gene is TRBD2 (6 bases). This CDR3 has 15 residues. V was pared by 1 base and J by 0 bases, with 9 bases between. CDR1 and CDR2 (germline): SGHRS, YFSETQ. The CDR3 reads CASSLILASTDTQYF. CDR3 DNA (partial): TGCGCCAGCAGCTTGATACTAGCTAGCACAGATACG.

As to this clone: The read gets to within 3 residues of the CDR3 end, and the germline J gene fills in the rest. The chain has TRBV10-3 and TRBJ2-7; 9 bases agree with TRBD1. The CDR3 has 13 amino acids. V lost 6 bases and J lost 5; bases outside the gene matches: 5. Germline CDR1 ENHRY, CDR2 SYGVKD. The CDR3 here is CAISAGQGDEQYF. The sequenced CDR3 bases are TGTGCCATCAGCGCGGGACAGGGCGACGAG.

Remarks on this clone: The read terminates 3 residues before the CDR3 end, so the remaining end is supplied by the germline J gene. This chain connects TRBV7-2 to TRBJ2-7; D might be TRBD2 (6 bases). This CDR3 has 13 amino acids. Trimming shortened V by 0 bases and J by 5 bases, and 8 bases separated the two germline ends. Germline CDR1 reads SGHTA; CDR2 reads FQGNSA. The CDR3 is CASSLARGHEQYF. The DNA read from the CDR3 is TGTGCCAGCAGCTTAGCGCGGGGCCACGAG.

To note about this clone: Read coverage stops 3 residues before the CDR3 terminus; the germline J gene supplies the remainder. The chain has TRBV5-4 and TRBJ2-7; 7 bases align to TRBD1. The length of the CDR3 is 12 residues. V was pared by 4 bases and J by 6 bases, with 4 bases of the junction left unmatched. Germline assignment: CDR1 SGHNT and CDR2 YYREEE (reference sequence). The chain's CDR3 is CASSPRQGEQYF. Partial CDR3 DNA: TGTGCCAGCAGCCCGAGACAGGGCGAG.

A remark on this clone: The CDR3 is cut off 3 residues early in the read; its end comes from the germline J gene. The chain has TRBV20-1 and TRBJ2-3, with 10 bases fitting TRBD2. The V and J ends lost 6 bases and 4 bases, in that order; junction bases with no gene match: 7. CDR1 DFQATT and CDR2 SNEGSKA come from the germline V gene (reference sequence). This CDR3 is 14 amino acids long. The CDR3 protein is CSAQAGGRADTQYF. The covered CDR3 bases are TGCAGTGCGCAAGCGGGGGGGCGCGCAGATACG.

This clone is deemed medium-sized (0.01 to 0.1%) by its frequency. With the read ending 3 residues before the CDR3 end, the germline J gene is used to fill in that end. The J gene is TRBJ2-4, the V gene TRBV14; 9 nucleotides align to TRBD1. Germline CDR1 is SGHDN and CDR2 is FVKESK. The CDR3 is 12 residues long. This CDR3 reads CASSRTGAIQYF. The CDR3 bases that were read are TGTGCCAGCAGCCGGACAGGGGCAATT.

About this clone itself: The read is 3 residues too short to cover the CDR3 end, so that end is filled in from the germline J gene. This chain connects TRBV5-1 to TRBJ1-4, with 9 positions matching TRBD1. The germline CDR1 and CDR2 sequences are SGHRS and YFSETQ. The CDR3 runs 14 residues. J was trimmed by 5 bases and V by 3 bases; bases with no gene match: 2. CDR3 sequence reads: CASSSGQGNEKLFF. The CDR3 bases that were read are TGCGCCAGCAGCTCCGGACAGGGGAATGAAAAA.

In the case of this clone: The read ends 3 residues before the CDR3 terminus; that terminus is restored from the germline J gene. The V call is TRBV3-1 (or the pseudogene TRBV3-2), the J call TRBJ2-7; D is possibly TRBD1 (6 bases). The germline V and J ends were trimmed by 3 bases and 4 bases, with 10 bases remaining between them. The CDR3 runs 13 residues. The germline V gene encodes CDR1 LGHDT and CDR2 YNNKEL (reference sequence). Partial CDR3 DNA: TGTGCCAGCAGCCAGGTTACAGGGTACGAG. This encodes CASSQVTGYE. The entire CDR3 protein is CASSQVTGYEQYF.

Note on this clone: The sequence runs out 3 residues before the end of the CDR3; the remainder is reconstructed from the germline J gene. V and J are TRBV2 and TRBJ2-7; 8 bases are shared with TRBD2. The V gene end was trimmed by 2 bases and the J gene end by 6 bases; junction bases not matched to a gene: 12. Germline lookup yields CDR1 SNHLY and CDR2 FYNNEI. The CDR3 loop spans 16 amino acids. The CDR3 sequence: CASSERVAGRDLEQYF. CDR3 DNA (partial): TGTGCCAGCAGTGAAAGGGTAGCGGGAAGGGATCTCGAG.

About this clone itself: The read terminates 3 residues ahead of where the CDR3 ends, so the germline J gene completes it. The gene calls are TRBV14 and TRBJ2-5; D possibly corresponds to TRBD1 (6 bases). There are 15 residues in the CDR3. V was clipped by 4 bases and J by 4 bases, with 16 bases between them. Germline V gives CDR1 SGHDN, CDR2 FVKESK. The DNA read from the CDR3 is TGTGCCAGCAGCCGGCACCGGGACACACTAGAGACC. This gives the protein CASSRHRDTLET. The CDR3 in its entirety is CASSRHRDTLETQYF.

A remark on this clone: The sequenced fragment ends 3 residues before the CDR3 boundary, so the rest is inferred from the germline J gene. The chain carries TRBV11-2 and TRBJ1-1, with D tentatively TRBD1 (5 bases). Trimming removed 1 base from V and 4 bases from J, with 10 bases in between. In germline, CDR1 is SGHAT, CDR2 FQNNGV. The CDR3 sequence is 14 residues long. The CDR3: CASSLVQGPTEAFF. The DNA read from the CDR3 is TGTGCCAGCAGCTTAGTGCAGGGCCCCACTGAA. Together with reference TRBV11-2 and TRBJ1-1, the CDR3 gives the full variable domain: EAGVAQSPRYKIIEKRQSVAFWCNPISGHATLYWYQQILGQGPKLLIQFQNNGVVDDSQLPKDRFSAERLKGVDSTLKIQPAKLEDSAVYLCASSLVQGPTEAFFGQGTRLTVV.

To note about this clone: The read ends 3 residues shy of where the CDR3 ends; the end is completed using the germline J gene. The rearrangement uses TRBV5-1 and TRBJ2-7; D not resolved. Germline-derived CDR1 and CDR2 are SGHRS and YFSETQ. V was cut by 4 bases and J by 0 bases, with 14 bases left in between. The CDR3 runs 15 residues. The chain's CDR3 is CASSPDSSRSYEQYF. The DNA read from the CDR3 is TGCGCCAGCAGCCCGGATAGCAGCCGCTCCTACGAG.

Notes on this clone: The DNA ends 3 residues before the CDR3 does, and the rest of the CDR3 is filled in from the germline J gene. The chain recombines TRBV2 with TRBJ1-2, with D unresolved. There are 13 residues in the CDR3. Germline V CDR1 and CDR2: SNHLY, FYNNEI. V lost 8 bases, J lost 3 bases, and 13 bases lay in between. CDR3 sequence: CASSAERDYGYTF. The sequenced part of the CDR3 DNA is TGTGCCAGCTCGGCAGAAAGGGACTATGGC.

Of note for this clone: The CDR3 goes on 3 residues after the read ends, and that part is filled in from the germline J gene. This rearrangement joins TRBV19 to TRBJ2-7; D gene ambiguous. V lost 5 bases, J lost 3 bases, and 14 bases lay in between. The germline gives CDR1 LNHDA, CDR2 SQIVND (reference sequence). The CDR3 covers 14 residues. The CDR3 DNA, read in part, is TGTGCCAGTAGTCGAGTAGAGACTGACTACGAG. Translating it yields CASSRVETDYE. The entire CDR3 protein reads CASSRVETDYEQYF.

Points on this clone: The read finishes 3 residues shy of the CDR3 end, and the germline J gene is used to complete it. The chain links TRBV2 to TRBJ2-4; the D is unclear. CDR1 and CDR2 (germline): SNHLY, FYNNEI. V was shortened by 8 bases and J by 7 bases, with 15 bases between the two germline ends. The CDR3 has 13 residues. Incomplete CDR3 DNA: TGTGCCAGCGGGTATACAGAGTCCAACATT. Residues: CASGYTESNI. The whole CDR3 sequence reads CASGYTESNIQYF.

Points on this clone: The read is 3 residues too short to cover the CDR3 end, so that end is filled in from the germline J gene. This chain joins TRBV20-1 and TRBJ2-4, with D possibly being TRBD2 (5 bases). Trimming took 0 bases from V and 4 from J, leaving 7 bases between them. The CDR3 is made up of 13 amino acids. From germline, CDR1 is DFQATT and CDR2 SNEGSKA (reference sequence). This chain's CDR3 is CSARERAKNIQYF. Incomplete CDR3 DNA: TGCAGTGCTAGAGAGCGGGCTAAAAACATT.